This TCR beta chain was documented in a study of OX40 agonist ivuxolimab in advanced cancers. The wider study: Ivuxolimab, an agonist antibody against OX40 (CD134), was given to patients. Earlier anti-PD-1, anti-PD-L1 or anti-CTLA-4 therapy was permitted; 30% to 50% had received some.

General study findings and limits: Average numbers of expanded clones were greater in CD8+ T cells than in CD4+.

At baseline, cycle 4 day 1, and cycle 7 day 1, blood was sampled. V was cut by 11 bases and J by 6 bases, with 13 bases left in between. This CDR3 region has 11 residues. The germline CDR1 and CDR2 sequences are ENHRY and SYGVKD. In this sample, this clone turned up a few times. The antigen remains unidentified. TCRdb's table, derived via immunoSEQ multiplex PCR, lists solely in-frame clones and lacks some. The sample shows around 34,000 clones, more than 70% of them seen only once. The rearrangement uses TRBV10-3 and TRBJ1-2; D is uncertain. The TCR was taken from an adult with an advanced solid tumor such as melanoma, head and neck, liver or kidney cancer. The sequenced sample was CD4+ or CD8+ T cells sorted from blood, obtained in a trial of the OX40 agonist ivuxolimab. This CDR3 reads CALRGEHGYTF. In nucleotides, the CDR3 is TGTGCCCTCCGTGGGGAGCATGGCTACACCTTC.